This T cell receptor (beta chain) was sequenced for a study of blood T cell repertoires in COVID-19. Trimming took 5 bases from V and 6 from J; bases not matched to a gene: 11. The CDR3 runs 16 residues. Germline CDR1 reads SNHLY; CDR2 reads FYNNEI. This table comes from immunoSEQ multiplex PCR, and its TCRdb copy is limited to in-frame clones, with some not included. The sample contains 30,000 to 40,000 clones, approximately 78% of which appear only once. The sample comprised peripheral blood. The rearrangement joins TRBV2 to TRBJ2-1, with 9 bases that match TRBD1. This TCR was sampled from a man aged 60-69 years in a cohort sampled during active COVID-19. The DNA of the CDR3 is TGTGCCAGCAGTTTGGACAGGGGCGCACTGGGCAATGAGCAGTTCTTC. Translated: CASSLDRGALGNEQFF.